This record covers a single TCR beta chain. The data derive from a study of sequential checkpoint blockade in melanoma. Whole-study context: Maintenance nivolumab came after either treatment sequence.

As for treatment: randomized to nivolumab then ipilimumab (arm A) or the reverse (arm B). None of the patients previously received DNA-damaging chemotherapy. From thawed PBMCs, live CD3+CD8+ cells negative for CD19 and CD56 were sorted. Clones were sequenced by immunoSEQ multiplex PCR, and TCRdb holds only the in-frame ones, with some missing. The data hold thousands of clones, with over 65% observed a single time. Germline assignment: CDR1 SGHTA and CDR2 FQGTGA. This CDR3 is 11 amino acids long. V lost 4 bases, J lost 7 bases, and 0 bases stayed unmatched. V usage is TRBV7-3 and J usage is TRBJ1-1, with TRBD1 matching over 7 bases. The specimen was CD8+ T cells sorted from blood (inferred from file names), collected from a patient given nivolumab and ipilimumab in sequence. The clonotype was recovered from a human donor with melanoma. CDR3 DNA: TGTGCCAGCAGCTCAGGGGGTGAAGCTTTCTTT. Protein sequence: CASSSGGEAFF. Looking up the rest from reference TRBV7-3 and TRBJ1-1 gives the full variable domain: GAGVSQTPSNKVTEKGKYVELRCDPISGHTALYWYRQSLGQGPEFLIYFQGTGAADDSGLPNDRFFAVRPEGSVSTLKIQRTERGDSAVYLCASSSGGEAFFGQGTRLTVV.